These 5 T cell receptor beta chains came from one sample sequenced in a study of cytomegalovirus exposure and HLA in healthy donors. The PCR ran on 60 Vbeta and 13 Jbeta primers. TCRdb's table, derived via immunoSEQ multiplex PCR, lists solely in-frame clones and lacks some. This sample contains under 200,000 clones. Sequencing was done on a sample of PBMCs. Receptor source: a young woman in good health and CMV-seropositive.

The chain employs TRBV7-2 and TRBJ1-2; maybe TRBD1 (5 bases). Germline V gives CDR1 SGHTA, CDR2 FQGNSA. V was trimmed by 5 bases and J by 5 bases, leaving 12 bases between them. CDR3 length: 13 amino acids. The CDR3 bases are TGTGCCAGCAGCGCGATGCAGGGATATGGCTACACCTTC. It is translated as CASSAMQGYGYTF.

The V gene is TRBV6-5, the J gene TRBJ1-2; TRBD1 matches 7 bases. Germline assignment: CDR1 MNHEY and CDR2 SVGAGI. J was trimmed by 1 base and V by 7 bases; bases with no gene match: 9. This CDR3 has 15 amino acids. This CDR3 is CASTRRTGLNYGYTF. CDR3 nucleotides: TGTGCCAGCACCAGACGGACAGGTCTTAACTATGGCTACACCTTC.

This sequence joins TRBV18 and TRBJ1-4; weak D call: TRBD1 (6 bases). Trimming removed 6 bases at V and 8 bases at J, with 16 bases between. Germline V lookup: CDR1 KGHSH, CDR2 LQKENI. The CDR3 contains 14 residues. The CDR3 loop is CASSPRGASEKLFF. The CDR3, as DNA: TGTGCCAGCTCTCCGCGGGGGGCGAGCGAAAAACTGTTTTTT.

This chain's CDR3 is CSVLGGEYNEQFF. The DNA for the CDR3 is TGCAGCGTTCTGGGGGGGGAGTATAATGAGCAGTTCTTC. The J gene is TRBJ2-1, the V gene TRBV29-1; 7 bases align to TRBD2. The CDR3 consists of 13 residues. CDR1 and CDR2 from the germline V gene are SQVTM and ANQGSEA. V shed 5 bases, J shed 7 bases, and the junction held 8 bases outside the gene matches.

V gene TRBV28 combines with J gene TRBJ2-5; D perhaps matches TRBD2 (5 bases). Trimming removed 1 base at V and 7 bases at J, with 13 bases between. This CDR3 is built from 14 residues. The germline CDR1 and CDR2 sequences are MDHEN and SYDVKM. CDR3 DNA sequence: TGTGCCAGCAGTTTATACCTGGGCGGAGGGACCCAGTACTTC. It is translated as CASSLYLGGGTQYF.